Reported below is one T cell receptor beta chain. The antigen remains undetermined. The CDR3 has 13 amino acids. V lost 4 bases and J lost 5; bases outside the gene matches: 4. Measured with immunoSEQ multiplex PCR; TCRdb has only the in-frame clones, and not every one. The profile shows 80,000 or so clones, 60% to 85% of them singletons. This sample stems from a study of T cell responses to AZD1222 COVID-19 vaccine. Findings of the study overall: Researchers took repertoire samples only after the peak T cell response had come.

The chain has TRBV12-3 or TRBV12-4 and TRBJ2-5; 7 nucleotides align to TRBD1. The sequence came from an adult who received the MenACWY meningococcal vaccine as a control. This sample comprised peripheral blood, obtained 28 days after the second dose of the MenACWY control vaccine. CDR3 sequence: CASSYTGEETQYF. CDR3 nucleotide sequence: TGTGCCAGCAGTTACACAGGGGAGGAGACCCAGTACTTC.